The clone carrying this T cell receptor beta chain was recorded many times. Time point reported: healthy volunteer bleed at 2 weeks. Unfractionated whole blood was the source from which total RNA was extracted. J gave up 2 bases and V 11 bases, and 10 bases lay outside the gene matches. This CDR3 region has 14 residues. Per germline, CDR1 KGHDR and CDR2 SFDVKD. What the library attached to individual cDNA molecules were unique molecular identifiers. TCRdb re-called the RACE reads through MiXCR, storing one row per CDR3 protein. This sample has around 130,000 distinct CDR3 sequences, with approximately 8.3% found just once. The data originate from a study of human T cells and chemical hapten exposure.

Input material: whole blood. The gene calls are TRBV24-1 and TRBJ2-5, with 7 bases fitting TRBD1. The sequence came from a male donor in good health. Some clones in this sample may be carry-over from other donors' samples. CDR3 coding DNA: TGTGCCAACCGGGACAGAAGGCGACAAGAGACCCAGTACTTC. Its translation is CANRDRRRQETQYF.